The 14 T cell receptor beta chains reported below all come from one sample, sequenced in a study of radiotherapy plus CTLA-4 blockade in lung cancer. Method: immunoSEQ multiplex PCR; TCRdb's copy keeps in-frame clones and lacks some. The sample carries tens of thousands of clones, approximately 79% recorded once. This sample comprised peripheral blood, obtained from a patient treated with radiotherapy plus ipilimumab. The source of these receptors is a human donor with non-small cell lung cancer whose response to radiotherapy plus ipilimumab could not be evaluated. Some clones in this sample may be carry-over from other donors' samples.

The J gene is TRBJ2-3, the V gene TRBV4-1, with TRBD1 identical over 7 bases. Germline values: CDR1 MGHRA, CDR2 YSYEKL. The CDR3 loop spans 18 amino acids. V gave up 1 base and J gave up 4 bases; unmatched junction bases: 14. Here the CDR3 reads CASSQARQGSSNADTQYF. The DNA of the CDR3 is TGCGCCAGCAGCCAAGCCCGACAGGGATCGTCTAACGCAGATACGCAGTATTTT.

The V gene is TRBV7-9, the J gene TRBJ2-3; 7 bases match TRBD1. CDR3 length: 16 residues. Germline V gives CDR1 SEHNR, CDR2 FQNEAQ (reference sequence). V shed 1 base, J shed 2 bases, and the junction held 6 bases outside the gene matches. In DNA form, the CDR3 reads TGTGCCAGCAGCTTAGGGGGACAGAGACACACAGATACGCAGTATTTT. As protein: CASSLGGQRHTDTQYF.

The chain links TRBV11-3 to TRBJ2-1, with 8 nucleotides matching TRBD2. Germline V gene data show CDR1 as SGHNT and CDR2 as YENEEA. Unmatched junction bases numbered 9, after V lost 4 bases and J lost 7 bases. CDR3 length: 15 amino acids. This CDR3 is CASSSQGGGINEQFF. CDR3 coding DNA: TGTGCCAGCAGCTCCCAGGGCGGGGGGATAAATGAGCAGTTCTTC. The full variable domain, with the rest looked up from reference TRBV11-3 and TRBJ2-1, is EAGVVQSPRYKIIEKKQPVAFWCNPISGHNTLYWYLQNLGQGPELLIRYENEEAVDDSQLPKDRFSAERLKGVDSTLKIQPAELGDSAVYLCASSSQGGGINEQFFGPGTRLTVL.

In this sample, this clone turned up once. The rearrangement links TRBV5-4 to TRBJ1-1, with 9 bases matching TRBD1. CDR1 is SGHNT, CDR2 YYREEE, per germline (reference sequence). The CDR3 has 13 residues. Unmatched junction bases numbered 3, after V lost 4 bases and J lost 5 bases. CDR3 loop: CASSDGTGTEAFF. The DNA of the CDR3 is TGTGCCAGCAGCGACGGGACAGGGACTGAAGCTTTCTTT.

The CDR3 reads CASSPPGQASYEQYF. The CDR3 bases are TGTGCCAGCAGCCCCCCCGGACAGGCGAGCTACGAGCAGTACTTC. This chain uses TRBV5-4 with TRBJ2-7; 7 nucleotides agree with TRBD1. The germline V gene encodes CDR1 SGHNT and CDR2 YYREEE (reference sequence). The CDR3 has 15 residues. J lost 3 bases, V lost 4 bases, and 10 bases had no gene match.

This clone was seen a single time. This rearrangement joins TRBV5-1 to TRBJ2-7; D uncertain. The CDR3 has 14 residues. Trimming stripped 1 base from V and 5 bases from J, with 13 bases between. Germline values: CDR1 SGHRS, CDR2 YFSETQ. Here the CDR3 reads CASSLRFTRDEQYF. The CDR3 region has the DNA TGCGCCAGCAGCTTGAGATTCACTCGGGACGAGCAGTACTTC.

The rearrangement joins TRBV19 to TRBJ1-4; D remains ambiguous. Trimming stripped 2 bases from V and 6 bases from J, with 10 bases between. The CDR3 covers 14 residues. Germline loops: CDR1 LNHDA, CDR2 SQIVND (reference sequence). CDR3 in amino acids: CASSIPSLHEKLFF. The CDR3 region has the DNA TGTGCCAGTAGTATACCCTCACTCCATGAAAAACTGTTTTTT.

This clone was recorded a few times. The chain is built from TRBV28 and TRBJ2-7, with D uncertain. The germline gives CDR1 MDHEN, CDR2 SYDVKM. Trimming stripped 5 bases from V and 10 bases from J, with 12 bases between. CDR3 length: 11 amino acids. The CDR3 region is CASSLETVQYF. CDR3 in DNA: TGTGCCAGCAGTCTAGAGACGGTTCAGTACTTC.

The gene calls are TRBV28 and TRBJ1-1, with 7 positions matching TRBD1. CDR3 length: 14 amino acids. The junction had 4 bases not matched to a gene; V was cut back by 6 bases and J by 0 bases. Germline V gene data show CDR1 as MDHEN and CDR2 as SYDVKM. The CDR3 reads CASRTGVLNTEAFF. CDR3 bases: TGTGCCAGCAGAACAGGGGTCTTGAACACTGAAGCTTTCTTT.

V and J are TRBV25-1 and TRBJ2-5; TRBD1 is a possible D gene (6 bases). The CDR3 is 15 residues long. V gave up 2 bases and J gave up 5 bases, with 15 bases separating them. Germline values: CDR1 MGHDK, CDR2 SYGVNS. CDR3 sequence reads: CASSEGTGFGETQYF. Written as DNA, the CDR3 is TGTGCCAGCAGTGAAGGCACAGGGTTTGGGGAGACCCAGTACTTC.

V and J are TRBV28 and TRBJ2-3, with 8 bases lining up with TRBD1. Trimming removed 3 bases from V and 8 bases from J; junction bases left unmatched: 16. Per the germline V gene, CDR1 is MDHEN and CDR2 is SYDVKM. This CDR3 contains 17 residues. Here the CDR3 reads CASSFGQGGLPYGTQYF. For the CDR3, the DNA is TGTGCCAGCAGTTTCGGACAGGGAGGTTTACCCTACGGTACGCAGTATTTT.

J is TRBJ2-7 and V is TRBV29-1, with 12 bases lining up with TRBD2. The CDR3 has 16 amino acids. Germline V gene data show CDR1 as SQVTM and CDR2 as ANQGSEA. V trimming: 6 bases; J trimming: 2 bases; junction bases outside the gene matches: 11. The CDR3 reads CSVLGASGGGPYEQYF. CDR3 nucleotides: TGCAGCGTACTAGGGGCTAGCGGGGGGGGTCCCTACGAGCAGTACTTC.

V usage is TRBV6-5 and J usage is TRBJ1-2; D might be TRBD1 (6 bases). The germline V and J ends were trimmed by 6 bases and 8 bases, with 13 bases remaining between them. Germline assignment: CDR1 MNHEY and CDR2 SVGAGI. The length of the CDR3 is 12 residues. As DNA, the CDR3 is TGTGCCAGCAGCGTCTACAGGGCCGGCTACACCTTC. This gives the protein CASSVYRAGYTF.

This clone has only one observation. The J gene is TRBJ1-2, the V gene TRBV6-1; TRBD1 might be the D (5 bases). The CDR3 contains 14 residues. Deletions cut 5 bases from V and 5 bases from J, with 15 bases between. From germline, CDR1 is MNHNS and CDR2 SASEGT. The CDR3 DNA reads TGTGCCAGCAGTCCCCGGGGAGGGGAGTATGGCTACACCTTC. It translates to CASSPRGGEYGYTF.